This entry is about one T cell receptor (beta chain). This entry comes from a study of blood T cell repertoires in COVID-19. At the level of the study: Sites in the United States, Italy and Spain provided acute and convalescent COVID-19 samples. Sample material is recorded as cDNA or gDNA derived from T cells, B-cell-depleted T cells, or PBMCs.

As handled by the study authors: Amplified reference gene primers provided the basis for estimating nucleated cell counts. TCRdb's table, derived via immunoSEQ multiplex PCR, lists solely in-frame clones and lacks some. Clonal size and the V and J genes are those of that table, whereas D and trimming came from the DNA. The sample shows roughly 190,000 clones, 80% to 90% of them seen only once. Seattle cases were enrolled at active infection and followed longitudinally. This CDR3 is 15 amino acids long. Trimming shortened V by 6 bases and J by 0 bases, and 11 bases separated the two germline ends. The germline V gene has CDR1 WSHSY and CDR2 SAAADI.

Sequences were obtained from peripheral blood. This chain uses TRBV10-2 with TRBJ2-2, with a tentative D call TRBD1 (6 bases). This TCR came from a woman between 40 and 50 years old with COVID-19, enrolled during active disease. The CDR3 region has the DNA TGCGCCAGCAGCCGGGACAATGCGAACACCGGGGAGCTGTTTTTT. Translated, it gives CASSRDNANTGELFF.